Presented here are 17 T cell receptor beta chains from one specimen sequenced in a study of blood T cell repertoires in COVID-19. Clones were read by immunoSEQ multiplex PCR, and TCRdb kept only the in-frame ones, dropping some. Found here are some 80,000 clones, about 85% of them singletons; the top ten hold 11%. The specimen sequenced was peripheral blood. All receptors come from a man in his 60s with COVID-19, enrolled during active disease.

This clone turned up a few times. This chain uses TRBV9 with TRBJ2-3, with TRBD1 matching 11 bases. The germline CDR1 and CDR2 sequences are SGDLS and YYNGEE. The CDR3 sequence is 17 residues long. The trim removed 0 bases at V and 4 bases at J, leaving 7 bases unmatched. Here the CDR3 DNA reads TGTGCCAGCAGCGTAGGAGGACAGGGGGCTTATTCAGATACGCAGTATTTT. This sequence encodes CASSVGGQGAYSDTQYF. Based on the CDR3 plus reference TRBV9 and TRBJ2-3, the full variable domain is DSGVTQTPKHLITATGQRVTLRCSPRSGDLSVYWYQQSLDQGLQFLIQYYNGEERAKGNILERFSAQQFPDLHSELNLSSLELGDSALYFCASSVGGQGAYSDTQYFGPGTRLTVL.

This clone was seen a single time. The chain carries TRBV19 and TRBJ2-1; the match to TRBD1 covers 10 bases. Germline V gene sequence: CDR1 LNHDA, CDR2 SQIVND (reference sequence). J gave up 7 bases and V 2 bases, and 8 bases lay outside the gene matches. The CDR3 has 16 residues. This chain's CDR3 is CASSIQYRTGGNEQFF. For the CDR3, the DNA is TGTGCCAGTAGTATACAATATCGGACAGGGGGAAATGAGCAGTTCTTC.

The gene calls are TRBV7-9 and TRBJ1-6; the D gene is possibly TRBD1 (5 bases). The CDR3 loop spans 16 amino acids. The V and J ends lost 5 bases and 4 bases respectively, with 15 bases between them. The germline V gene encodes CDR1 SEHNR and CDR2 FQNEAQ (reference sequence). In nucleotides, the CDR3 is TGTGCCAGCAGCGACCCAGGGATCCCATATAATTCACCCCTCCACTTT. Its translation is CASSDPGIPYNSPLHF.

This chain links TRBV5-4 with TRBJ2-1; tentatively, D is TRBD2 (6 bases). Germline V gene data show CDR1 as SGHNT and CDR2 as YYREEE (reference sequence). There are 16 residues in the CDR3. V dropped 6 bases and J dropped 4 bases, with 20 bases sitting between them. CDR3 DNA sequence: TGTGCCAGCAACCTAGGGACTTCCGAAATATACAATGAGCAGTTCTTC. It translates to CASNLGTSEIYNEQFF.

This chain uses TRBV7-3 with TRBJ2-3; possibly TRBD2 for D (6 bases). Germline CDR1 is SGHTA and CDR2 is FQGTGA. The CDR3 is 14 amino acids. V was trimmed by 4 bases and J by 1 base, leaving 9 bases between them. The CDR3: CASSSGLRTDTQYF. The CDR3, as DNA: TGTGCCAGCAGCTCGGGACTCCGCACAGATACGCAGTATTTT.

Only a few counts were recorded for this clone. The chain recombines TRBV11-3 with TRBJ1-3, with 7 positions matching TRBD1. Trimming removed 5 bases from V and 4 bases from J; junction bases left unmatched: 5. CDR3 length: 14 amino acids. Germline CDR1 reads SGHNT; CDR2 reads YENEEA. This CDR3 reads CASSQRTGGNTIYF. The CDR3 DNA sequence: TGTGCCAGCAGCCAACGGACAGGCGGAAACACCATATATTTT.

The J gene is TRBJ2-2, the V gene TRBV5-4, with a weak D call TRBD1 (5 bases). Germline V gene lookup returns CDR1 SGHNT and CDR2 YYREEE (reference sequence). Trimming took 5 bases from V and 3 from J, leaving 14 bases between them. The CDR3 sequence is 15 residues long. CDR3 region: CASRSLDTHTGELFF. As DNA, the CDR3 is TGTGCCAGCAGGTCCTTGGACACACACACCGGGGAGCTGTTTTTT.

This chain connects TRBV20-1 to TRBJ2-7; 10 positions agree with TRBD2. Unmatched junction bases numbered 10, after V lost 3 bases and J lost 2 bases. The CDR3 runs to 16 residues. Germline V gene data show CDR1 as DFQATT and CDR2 as SNEGSKA (reference sequence). The CDR3 spells CSASGLAVTTPYEQYF. The CDR3 DNA reads as TGCAGTGCTAGTGGACTAGCGGTAACAACCCCCTACGAGCAGTACTTC.

This chain connects TRBV10-3 to TRBJ2-5, with D maybe TRBD1 (5 bases). This CDR3 spans 14 amino acids. Between the trimmed V and J ends, which lost 6 bases and 4 bases, there was a span of 15 bases. Looked up from germline, CDR1 is ENHRY and CDR2 is SYGVKD. The CDR3 DNA is TGTGCCATCAGAAGAACGGACACCCCAGAGACCCAGTACTTC. Its translation: CAIRRTDTPETQYF.

The chain recombines TRBV7-2 with TRBJ1-1, with D possibly TRBD1 on 5 matching bases. With 10 bases removed from V and 0 bases from J, the gap between germline ends came to 12 bases. Germline V gene data show CDR1 as SGHTA and CDR2 as FQGNSA. The CDR3 is 13 amino acids. The CDR3 here is CANRIRVNTEAFF. The CDR3 DNA reads as TGTGCCAACCGAATCAGGGTGAACACTGAAGCTTTCTTT.

This chain connects TRBV2 to TRBJ1-5; D call uncertain. Trimming cost V 2 bases and J 6 bases, with 14 bases left between them. CDR1 and CDR2 (germline): SNHLY, FYNNEI. This CDR3 has 15 residues. CDR3 region: CASSEFAEGAQPQHF. The CDR3 bases are TGTGCCAGCAGTGAATTCGCGGAGGGCGCTCAGCCCCAGCATTTT.

The chain joins TRBV23-1 to TRBJ2-7; D might be TRBD1 (5 bases). TRBV23-1 belongs to the ORF category, with a function that is uncertain. This CDR3 region has 17 residues. Trimming took off 3 bases at V and 6 bases at J, with 24 bases between the two ends. In DNA form, the CDR3 reads TGCGCCAGCAGTCATTCACCTACAGGAACCAATTGTAGCGAGCAGTACTTC. This translates into CASSHSPTGTNCSEQYF.

The chain employs TRBV7-9 and TRBJ2-5; no firm D call. V lost 5 bases and J 4 bases, leaving 14 bases between the germline ends. Germline V gene sequence: CDR1 SEHNR, CDR2 FQNEAQ (reference sequence). CDR3 length: 14 residues. CDR3 in amino acids: CASSPAGLRETQYF. The DNA of the CDR3 is TGTGCCAGCAGCCCGGCCGGGTTGAGAGAGACCCAGTACTTC.

CDR3 DNA: TGTGCCAGCAGCCGTGGGACTGTGAACACTGAAGCTTTCTTT. Its translation: CASSRGTVNTEAFF. The chain employs TRBV3-1 (or the pseudogene TRBV3-2) and TRBJ1-1, with TRBD1 as a possible D gene (5 bases). Germline CDR1 is LGHDT and CDR2 is YNNKEL (reference sequence). Trimming removed 4 bases from V and 0 bases from J, with 9 bases in between. This CDR3 spans 14 amino acids.

V and J are TRBV19 and TRBJ1-4, with 7 bases aligning to TRBD1. CDR3 size: 16 residues. Germline V lookup: CDR1 LNHDA, CDR2 SQIVND (reference sequence). V lost 7 bases and J lost 4; bases outside the gene matches: 12. CDR3 nucleotides: TGTGCCAGTACCTCTTTCGTGGGACAGTTTAATGAAAAACTGTTTTTT. This sequence encodes CASTSFVGQFNEKLFF.

This chain links TRBV2 with TRBJ1-6; D remains ambiguous. The V gene lost 6 bases and the J gene lost 5 bases, with 8 bases spanning the gap. The length of the CDR3 is 13 residues. Germline loops: CDR1 SNHLY, CDR2 FYNNEI. In DNA form, the CDR3 reads TGTGCCAGCAGGGGCCAGGATAATTCACCCCTCCACTTT. Translated: CASRGQDNSPLHF.

The chain recombines TRBV11-2 with TRBJ2-3; TRBD1 agrees at 7 bases. V was pared by 5 bases and J by 3 bases, with 8 bases of the junction left unmatched. There are 15 residues in the CDR3. Germline V lookup: CDR1 SGHAT, CDR2 FQNNGV. CDR3 in amino acids: CASSLLTGPTDTQYF. CDR3 DNA: TGTGCCAGCAGCCTACTGACAGGGCCAACAGATACGCAGTATTTT.